These T cell receptor beta chains were read from a single sample in a study of beta chain features in type 1 diabetes. The method was immunoSEQ multiplex PCR; TCRdb's version includes in-frame clones alone and lacks a portion of them. Here the sample spans under 50,000 clones, about 51% being singletons. Sequenced material: Tregs from blood. These receptors came from a woman under 30 in good health. The conserved cysteine and the conserved F or W are not part of the CDR3 here.

TRBV7-9	TRBJ2-7	ASSPPGLVYEQY
TRBV10-3	TRBJ2-3	AISGLAGGPDTQY
TRBV2	TRBJ2-1	ASSELPLAGEQF
TRBV6-5	TRBJ1-5	ASSPIGGQPQH
TRBV6-6	TRBJ1-2	ASTPGDSHYGYT
TRBV6-5	TRBJ1-5	ASSRTGTHQPQH
TRBV7-2	TRBJ2-1	ASSLVSGGNEQF
TRBV29-1	TRBJ2-1	IGSGRGSYNEQF
TRBV4-3	TRBJ1-5	ASSQEVSQGRRPQH
TRBV7-8	TRBJ2-3	ASSLVGSGFSTDTQY
TRBV4-3	TRBJ2-7	ASSVRPGGDEQY
TRBV5-1	TRBJ2-1	ASGRAGEYNEQF
TRBV7-8	TRBJ2-7	ASSLGLAREQY
TRBV7-7	TRBJ2-3	ASSLGSGSTDTQY
TRBV5-4	NA	ASSLSWASGSYEQY
TRBV30	TRBJ2-7	AWTPVTYEQY
TRBV18	TRBJ2-6	ASSQMSPLTGISGANVLT
TRBV7-2	TRBJ2-1	ASSLSREREQF
TRBV28	TRBJ1-3	ASRERSGNTIY
TRBV6-1	TRBJ2-2	ASSAGGANTGELF
TRBV6-5	TRBJ1-1	ASTQIGGRTEAF
TRBV29-1	TRBJ2-1	SVVWRVPYNEQF
TRBV5-4	TRBJ2-3	ASSRTGTGLTDTQY
TRBV11-1	TRBJ2-3	ASREESDTQY
TRBV4-3	TRBJ2-7	ASSPRTSGTYEQY
TRBV28	TRBJ1-2	ASSTGVRLT
TRBV5-1	TRBJ2-1	ASSSGLAGGNEQF
TRBV6-1	TRBJ2-1	ASTVRTYNEQF
TRBV18	TRBJ1-1	ASSESPSTEAF
TRBV7-9	TRBJ2-3	ASSPRVSGRSDTQY
TRBV4-1	TRBJ1-5	ASSRQANQPQH
TRBV5-6	TRBJ2-1	ASSPGKWPYNEQF
TRBV28	TRBJ2-4	ASSSMTGTKNIQY
TRBV7-3	TRBJ2-3	ASSLTTSIQDTQY
TRBV6-1	TRBJ1-4	ASSELTVGWGTNEKLF
TRBV28	TRBJ1-4	ASSTTGGRI
TRBV11-2	TRBJ1-2	ASSLSRTDTYT
TRBV7-6	TRBJ2-7	ASAGVRDEQY
TRBV30	TRBJ1-1	AFTKPGQGNTEAF
TRBV18	TRBJ2-1	ASSPGTSGSHEQF
TRBV5-1	TRBJ1-1	ASSNRQGLNTEAF
TRBV7-9	TRBJ2-3	ASSPGARWTDTQY
TRBV19	TRBJ2-6	ASSLWSRGNSGANVLT
TRBV29-1	TRBJ1-1	SYKLFGTEAF
TRBV28	TRBJ2-7	ASSFLAGGHYEQY
TRBV5-5	TRBJ1-3	ASSFQGEIGNTIY
TRBV29-1	TRBJ2-2	SSRGTGRTGELF
TRBV2	TRBJ2-1	AVRRDRVVEQF
TRBV30	TRBJ2-7	AGAGGSYEQY
TRBV7-2	TRBJ1-2	ASSLATGGGYGYT
TRBV18	TRBJ1-1	ASSPTSNTEAF
TRBV7-8	TRBJ2-5	ASSPLRGISTETQY